A selection of T cell receptor beta chains follows, all from one sample in a study of T cell repertoires in cytomegalovirus infection. A single record per CDR3 protein comes from TCRdb applying MiXCR to the reads. The sample contains about 400,000 distinct CDR3 sequences, approximately 18% of which appear only once. Sequenced: PBMCs. The receptors derive from a human donor in good health (CMV status not recorded). Some clones in this sample may be carry-over from other donors' samples. The CDR3 runs from the conserved cysteine through the conserved F or W. The D gene is left open where the match is weak. Size tells how often a clone was seen (once, few, many) or the class of an expanded clone, and some rows leave it out.

D gene,clone size,J gene,V gene,CDR3 DNA,CDR3 protein
TRBD2,few,TRBJ2-1,TRBV7-7,TGTGCCAGCAGCTTAGGGAGCACTAGCGACAATGAGCAGTTCTTC,CASSLGSTSDNEQFF
.,many,TRBJ2-7,TRBV7-2,TGTGCCAGCAGCTTAGAGTCGGCAGGCCCATACGAGCAGTACTTC,CASSLESAGPYEQYF
TRBD2,many,TRBJ2-3,TRBV20-1,TGCAGTGCTAGACCGGGGATAGCGGGAGGTCACACAGATACGCAGTATTTT,CSARPGIAGGHTDTQYF
TRBD2,.,TRBJ2-5,TRBV2,TGTGCCAGCAGGCCGGGACTAGGTCAAGAGACCCAGTACTTC,CASRPGLGQETQYF
.,few,TRBJ2-7,TRBV20-1,TGCAGTGCTAGTCCCGTCGATCTAGGTGACTCCTACGAGCAGTACTTC,CSASPVDLGDSYEQYF
.,few,TRBJ1-1,TRBV6-2/TRBV6-3,TGTGCCAGCAGACCCAGAACAGGGAAAACTGAAGCTTTCTTT,CASRPRTGKTEAFF
.,.,TRBJ2-1,TRBV6-8,TGTGCCAGCAGTTACGGTTTTGCGAATGAGCAGTTCTTC,CASSYGFANEQFF
.,many,TRBJ1-2,TRBV7-2,TGTGCCAGCAGCTCCTCCTGGGGACGGAACTATGGCTACACCTTC,CASSSSWGRNYGYTF
TRBD1,few,TRBJ1-1,TRBV7-9,TGTGCCAGCAGCGCAGGGACAGCCTACACTGAAGCTTTCTTT,CASSAGTAYTEAFF
TRBD1,few,TRBJ1-1,TRBV5-6,TGTGCCAGCAGCCGACGGGACAGGAACACTGAAGCTTTCTTT,CASSRRDRNTEAFF
TRBD2,.,TRBJ2-2,TRBV19,TGTGCCAGTACGCGGGGGGGGTCGCTGTTTTTT,CASTRGGSLFF
.,many,TRBJ2-5,TRBV27,TGTGCCAGCAGTTTTGATGGGGAGACCCAGTACTTC,CASSFDGETQYF
.,few,TRBJ2-7,TRBV19,TGTGCCAGTAGTATTGGACGGATGAGCGAGCAGTACTTC,CASSIGRMSEQYF
TRBD2,.,TRBJ2-5,TRBV6-2/TRBV6-3,TGTGCCAACTGCGGACCGGGACTAGCGGGAGAAGAGACCCAGTACTTC,CANCGPGLAGEETQYF
TRBD2,few,TRBJ2-6,TRBV27,TGTGCCAGCAGTTTACGGTCTAGCGGAGGAAACTCTGGGGCCAACGTCCTGACTTTC,CASSLRSSGGNSGANVLTF
.,.,TRBJ2-1,TRBV5-1,TGCGCCAGCAGCTCCCCCCCCAAGGGAACGACCCATGAGCAGTTCTTC,CASSSPPKGTTHEQFF
.,few,TRBJ1-1,TRBV7-2,TGTGCCAGCAGCTTTTTTTATAAGCCTTGGGAGAACACTGAAGCTTTCTTT,CASSFFYKPWENTEAFF
.,few,TRBJ2-1,TRBV12-3/TRBV12-4,TGTGCCAGCACCTCGACGCCATACAATGAGCAGTTCTTC,CASTSTPYNEQFF
.,many,TRBJ2-5,TRBV7-8,TGTGCCAGCAGCCCCACTCGGACAGTCCAAGAGACCCAGTACTTC,CASSPTRTVQETQYF
TRBD2,.,TRBJ2-7,TRBV13,TGTGCCAGCAGCCACCTTGGTCATGCCTTCAGCGGGAGCCTCTCCTACGAGCAGTACTTC,CASSHLGHAFSGSLSYEQYF
TRBD1,.,TRBJ2-3,TRBV19,TGTGCCAGTCGAATACTGGCAGGGGGTATTGGCACAGATACGCAGTATTTT,CASRILAGGIGTDTQYF
TRBD2,many,TRBJ2-7,TRBV6-1,TGTGCCAGCAGTGAAAGCGGGAACTCCTACGAGCAGTACTTC,CASSESGNSYEQYF
.,few,TRBJ2-4,TRBV12-5,TGTGCTAGTGGTAAAGGGACCGAGGCGAACATTCAGTACTTC,CASGKGTEANIQYF
.,few,TRBJ2-1,TRBV27,TGTGCCAGCACTCCTAGTCCGGCCTACAATGAGCAGTTCTTC,CASTPSPAYNEQFF
TRBD1,few,TRBJ1-1,TRBV7-6,TGTGCCAGCAGCAGACAGGGTACTGAAGCTTTCTTT,CASSRQGTEAFF
.,many,TRBJ1-2,TRBV7-9,TGTGCCAGCAGAAGAACCGGGCTTGGCTACACCTTC,CASRRTGLGYTF
.,many,TRBJ2-1,TRBV4-2,TGTGCCAGCAGCCAAGAGGGAGTGAATGAGCAGTTCTTC,CASSQEGVNEQFF
TRBD1,.,TRBJ1-1,TRBV20-1,TGCAGTGCTAGTGAACCCGACGGGACAGATGGCCCCCCTGCTTTCTTT,CSASEPDGTDGPPAFF
.,.,TRBJ1-4,TRBV12-3/TRBV12-4,TGTGCCAGTTGCCCGGGGCTTAATGAAAAACTGTTTTTT,CASCPGLNEKLFF
.,.,TRBJ1-5,TRBV19,TGTGCCAGTGATCTTCGGGGGGAAGGTAAGCCCCAGCATTTT,CASDLRGEGKPQHF
.,many,TRBJ2-3,TRBV7-2,TGTGCCAGCAGCCAGAGATGGGACACAGATACGCAGTATTTT,CASSQRWDTDTQYF
TRBD2,.,TRBJ2-3,TRBV7-6,TGTGTCAGCAGCTTAGCCGGGGGGACGCAGTATTTT,CVSSLAGGTQYF
TRBD1,many,TRBJ2-7,TRBV7-9,TGTGCCAGCAGCCAGGGGGCAGGGGATACCGACGAGCAGTACTTC,CASSQGAGDTDEQYF
TRBD2,few,TRBJ2-7,TRBV4-1,TGCGCCAGCAGCCACCGAGCGGGAGTCTACGAGCAGTACTTC,CASSHRAGVYEQYF
.,.,TRBJ2-2,TRBV2,TGTGCCAGCAGTGGGGGACAGAACACCGGGGAGCTGTTTTTT,CASSGGQNTGELFF
.,few,TRBJ2-2,TRBV2,TGTGCCAGCAGATTGGACAGAAACACCGGGGAGCTGTTTTTT,CASRLDRNTGELFF
.,many,TRBJ2-7,TRBV7-2,TGTGCCAGCAGCTCGGGAGTAGTCACCTACGAGCAGTACTTC,CASSSGVVTYEQYF
TRBD1,many,TRBJ1-2,TRBV7-2,TGTGCCAGCAGCTTATGGGACAGGGCTAACTATGGCTACACCTTC,CASSLWDRANYGYTF
.,few,TRBJ2-2,TRBV11-2,TGTGCCAGCAGCTTAGGATCAAGGCTTGAGAACACCGGGGAGCTGTTTTTT,CASSLGSRLENTGELFF
.,many,TRBJ2-7,TRBV12-3/TRBV12-4,TGTGCCAGCACCAACAGGGAAGGGGCAGGCTACGAGCAGTACTTC,CASTNREGAGYEQYF
.,.,TRBJ1-5,TRBV20-1,TGCAGTGCGGTGGGCCCGTCCCCTGATTTAAATCAGCCCCAGCATTTT,CSAVGPSPDLNQPQHF
.,few,TRBJ2-1,TRBV18,TGTGCCAGCTCACCGTTGTCCGGGGCCTGGAATGAGCAGTTCTTC,CASSPLSGAWNEQFF
TRBD1,.,TRBJ1-6,TRBV20-1,TGCAGTGCTAGAGGGGGACCTACAGGGGATAATTCACCCCTCCACTTT,CSARGGPTGDNSPLHF